The table lists the clone carrying this T cell receptor (beta chain) with many counts. Its specificity is unknown. The CDR3 runs to 13 residues. Deletions cut 2 bases from V and 13 bases from J, with 15 bases between. The V gene's germline CDR1 is SGHTA and CDR2 FQGNSA. By 5'RACE template switching, TCR cDNA was produced, with a universal primer site and UMIs added in the process. TCRdb analysed the 5' RACE reads with MiXCR anew, one entry per CDR3 protein. The repertoire consists of about 260,000 distinct CDR3 sequences, with around 5.3% occurring once and the leading ten covering 2.5% to 4%. The source of the sample is a study of T cells after yellow fever vaccination. Findings and caveats of the study: Boosting was followed by the reappearance of most primary-vaccination clones (less than 98% CD4, around 86% CD8).

Source: CD4+ T cells sorted from PBMCs, taken on the day of the yellow fever booster vaccination. The V and J genes are TRBV7-2 and TRBJ2-1; unclear D gene. The receptor comes from a man aged 18 to 29 who received the YFV17D yellow fever vaccine. CDR3 nucleotides: TGTGCCAGCAGCTTATCCGCCCCGAGAGCCCAGTTCTTC. Its protein is CASSLSAPRAQFF. The full variable domain, its missing parts supplied by reference TRBV7-2 and TRBJ2-1, is GAGVSQSPSNKVTEKGKDVELRCDPISGHTALYWYRQSLGQGLEFLIYFQGNSAPDKSGLPSDRFSAERTGGSVSTLTIQRTQQEDSAVYLCASSLSAPRAQFFGPGTRLTVL.